This is a list of T cell receptor beta chains from one sample in a study of OX40 agonist ivuxolimab in advanced cancers. The repertoire was sequenced with immunoSEQ multiplex PCR; TCRdb's copy has only in-frame clones and lacks some. This sample has approximately 65,000 clones; around nine tenths occur once, and the top ten carry 0.38%. This sample comprised CD4+ or CD8+ T cells sorted from blood, obtained in a trial of the OX40 agonist ivuxolimab. The receptors derive from an adult with an advanced solid tumor such as melanoma, head and neck, liver or kidney cancer. CDR3s include the opening cysteine and the closing phenylalanine or tryptophan. The D gene is left open where the match is weak. Clone size is given for some rows only: seen once, a few or many times, or a class if the clone is expanded.

>once|TRBV5-4|.|TRBJ1-2
CASSLGGQYYGYTF
TGTGCCAGCAGCCTGGGGGGGCAGTACTATGGCTACACCTTC
>.|TRBV6-5|TRBD2|TRBJ2-7
CASPDTSGGAYEQYF
TGTGCCAGTCCGGACACTAGCGGGGGGGCCTACGAGCAGTACTTC
>.|TRBV7-9|TRBD2|TRBJ2-1
CASSRALAGAINEQFF
TGTGCCAGCAGCAGAGCGCTAGCGGGGGCGATCAATGAGCAGTTCTTC
>.|TRBV5-6|.|TRBJ2-7
CASSSTGINYEQYF
TGTGCCAGCAGCTCTACAGGGATAAACTACGAGCAGTACTTC
>.|TRBV11-2|.|TRBJ2-1
CASSLDRGGEQFF
TGTGCCAGCAGCTTAGATCGAGGCGGCGAGCAGTTCTTC
>.|TRBV7-2|.|TRBJ1-5
CASSPRRGNSNQPQHF
TGTGCCAGCAGCCCCCGGCGAGGGAATAGCAATCAGCCCCAGCATTTT
>.|TRBV4-1|.|TRBJ2-1
CASSQVPGHEQFF
TGCGCCAGCAGCCAAGTTCCAGGGCATGAGCAGTTCTTC
>.|TRBV6-1|.|TRBJ1-4
CATRGGEKLFF
TGTGCCACCCGGGGGGGAGAAAAACTGTTTTTT
>.|TRBV6-5|.|TRBJ2-7
CASRDRGSYEQYF
TGTGCCAGCAGGGACCGCGGATCCTACGAGCAGTACTTC
>.|TRBV19|.|TRBJ1-1
CASTPPTVLNTEAFF
TGTGCCAGTACCCCACCGACAGTATTGAACACTGAAGCTTTCTTT